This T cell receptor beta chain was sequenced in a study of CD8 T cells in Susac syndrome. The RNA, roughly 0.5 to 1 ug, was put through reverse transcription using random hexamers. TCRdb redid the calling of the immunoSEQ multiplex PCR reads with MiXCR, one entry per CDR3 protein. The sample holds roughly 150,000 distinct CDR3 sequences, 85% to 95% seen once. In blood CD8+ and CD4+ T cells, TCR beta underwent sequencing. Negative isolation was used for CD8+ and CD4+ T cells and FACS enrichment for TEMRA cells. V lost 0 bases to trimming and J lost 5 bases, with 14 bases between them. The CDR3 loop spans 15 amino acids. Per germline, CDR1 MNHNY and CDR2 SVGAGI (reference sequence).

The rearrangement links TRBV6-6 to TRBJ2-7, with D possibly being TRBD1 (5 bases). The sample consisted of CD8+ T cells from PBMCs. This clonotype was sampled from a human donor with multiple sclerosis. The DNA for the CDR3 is TGTGCCAGCAGTTACTCCCCGGGTGGCAGGGACGAGCAGTACTTC. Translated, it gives CASSYSPGGRDEQYF.